Sequencing of this T cell receptor beta chain was carried out in a study of shared clonotypes between healthy human individuals. CDR3 length equals 16 residues. Generated by immunoSEQ multiplex PCR, the TCRdb table keeps only in-frame clones and is missing some. The sample includes roughly 2.4 million clones, more than 90% of them seen just once. The sequence derives from a man younger than 35 in good health. Sequencing used naive CD4+ T cells sorted from blood. The subset here: CD45RA+ positively selected. The chain combines TRBV21-1 with TRBJ1-6; TRBD1 was called by the table and not checked on the DNA. TRBV21-1 is a listed pseudogene. The CDR3 region has the DNA TGTGCCAGCAGCAAAGCGTGTAAGACAGGTAATTCACCCCTCCACTTT. Its protein product is CASSKACKTGNSPLHF.